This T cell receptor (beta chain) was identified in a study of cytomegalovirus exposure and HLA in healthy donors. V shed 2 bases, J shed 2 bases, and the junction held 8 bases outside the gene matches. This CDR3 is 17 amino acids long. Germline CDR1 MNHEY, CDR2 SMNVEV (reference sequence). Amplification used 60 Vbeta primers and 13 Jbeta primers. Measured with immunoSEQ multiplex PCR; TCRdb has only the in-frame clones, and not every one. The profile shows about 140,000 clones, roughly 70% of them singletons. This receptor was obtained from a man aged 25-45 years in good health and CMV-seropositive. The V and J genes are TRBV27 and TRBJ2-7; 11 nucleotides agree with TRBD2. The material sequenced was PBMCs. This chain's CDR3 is CASSLGAGTSGTYEQYF. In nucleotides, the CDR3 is TGTGCCAGCAGTTTAGGGGCTGGGACTAGCGGCACCTACGAGCAGTACTTC.